The sequence of this T cell receptor beta chain was determined in a study of CD8+ T cells in alopecia areata. Both CD4+ and CD8+ T cells were separated by sorting PBMCs. cDNA reverse transcribed from extracted RNA served as the sequencing template. The repertoire was sequenced with immunoSEQ multiplex PCR; TCRdb's copy has only in-frame clones and lacks some. Here the sample spans about 200,000 clones, around three fifths being singletons. The TCR comes from a human donor in good health. Sequencing was done on a sample of CD8+ T cells sorted from blood.

The CDR3 DNA sequence: TGCGCCAGCAGCCATAGGGGGACAGAGAACACCGGGGAGCTGTTTTTT. Its translation: CASSHRGTENTGELFF. This chain uses TRBV4-1 with TRBJ2-2, with 7 bases lining up with TRBD1. CDR3 length: 16 residues. V lost 3 bases, J lost 1 base, and 5 bases stayed unmatched. CDR1 is MGHRA and CDR2 is YSYEKL in the germline V gene.